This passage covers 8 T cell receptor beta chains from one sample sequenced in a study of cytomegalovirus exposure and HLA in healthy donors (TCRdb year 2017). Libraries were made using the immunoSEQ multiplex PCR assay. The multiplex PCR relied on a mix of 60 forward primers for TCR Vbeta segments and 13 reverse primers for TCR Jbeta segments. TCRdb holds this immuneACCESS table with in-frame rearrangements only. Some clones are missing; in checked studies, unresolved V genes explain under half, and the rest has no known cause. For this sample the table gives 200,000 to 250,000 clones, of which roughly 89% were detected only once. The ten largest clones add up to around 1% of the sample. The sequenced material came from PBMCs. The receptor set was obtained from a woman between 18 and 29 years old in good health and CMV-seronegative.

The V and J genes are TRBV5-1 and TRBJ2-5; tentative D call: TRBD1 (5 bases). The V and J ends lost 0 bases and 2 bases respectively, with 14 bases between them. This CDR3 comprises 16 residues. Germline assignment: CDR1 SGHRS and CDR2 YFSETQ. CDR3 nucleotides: TGCGCCAGCAGCTTGGCTAGGATGGGGCTACAAGAGACCCAGTACTTC. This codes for CASSLARMGLQETQYF. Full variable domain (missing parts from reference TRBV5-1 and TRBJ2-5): KAGVTQTPRYLIKTRGQQVTLSCSPISGHRSVSWYQQTPGQGLQFLFEYFSETQRNKGNFPGRFSGRQFSNSRSEMNVSTLELGDSALYLCASSLARMGLQETQYFGPGTRLLVL.

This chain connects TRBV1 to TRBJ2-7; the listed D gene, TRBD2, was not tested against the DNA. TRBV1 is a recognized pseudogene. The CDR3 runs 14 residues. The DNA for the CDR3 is TGCACCACCGAGACTAGCGGGGGCTCCTACGAGCAGTACTTC. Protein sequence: CTTETSGGSYEQYF.

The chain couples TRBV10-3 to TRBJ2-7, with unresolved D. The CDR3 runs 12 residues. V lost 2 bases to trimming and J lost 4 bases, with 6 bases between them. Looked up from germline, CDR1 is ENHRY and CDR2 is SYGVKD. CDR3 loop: CAISEENYEQYF. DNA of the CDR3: TGTGCCATCAGTGAGGAGAATTACGAGCAGTACTTC.

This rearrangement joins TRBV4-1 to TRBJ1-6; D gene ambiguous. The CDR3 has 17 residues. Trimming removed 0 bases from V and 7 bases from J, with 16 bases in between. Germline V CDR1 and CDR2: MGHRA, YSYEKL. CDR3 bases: TGCGCCAGCAGCCAAGATGAAGCGGGAGTCGGAAATTCACCCCTCCACTTT. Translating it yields CASSQDEAGVGNSPLHF.

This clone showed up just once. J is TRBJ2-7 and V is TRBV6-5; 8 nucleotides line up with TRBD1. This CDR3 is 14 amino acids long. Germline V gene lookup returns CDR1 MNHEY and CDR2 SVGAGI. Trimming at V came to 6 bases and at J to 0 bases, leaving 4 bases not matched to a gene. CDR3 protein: CASRLGQVSYEQYF. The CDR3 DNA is TGTGCCAGCAGGCTGGGACAGGTCTCCTACGAGCAGTACTTC.

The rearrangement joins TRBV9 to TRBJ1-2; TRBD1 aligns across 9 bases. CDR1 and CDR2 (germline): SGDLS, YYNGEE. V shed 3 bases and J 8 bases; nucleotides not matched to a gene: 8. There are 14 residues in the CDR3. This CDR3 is CASSAGTGLSGYTF. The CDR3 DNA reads TGTGCCAGCAGCGCCGGGACAGGGTTGAGCGGCTACACCTTC.

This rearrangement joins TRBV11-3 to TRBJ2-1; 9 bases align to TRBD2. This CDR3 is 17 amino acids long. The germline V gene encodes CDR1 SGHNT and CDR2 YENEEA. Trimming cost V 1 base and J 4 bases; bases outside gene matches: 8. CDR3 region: CASSLGGLAGLYNEQFF. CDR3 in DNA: TGTGCCAGCAGCTTAGGGGGGCTAGCGGGGCTATACAATGAGCAGTTCTTC.

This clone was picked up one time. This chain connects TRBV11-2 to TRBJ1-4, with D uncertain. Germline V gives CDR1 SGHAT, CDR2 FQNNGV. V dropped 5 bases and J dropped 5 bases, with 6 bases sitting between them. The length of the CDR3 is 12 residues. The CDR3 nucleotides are TGTGCCAGCAGCACCACAAATGAAAAACTGTTTTTT. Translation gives CASSTTNEKLFF.